The 31 T cell receptor beta chains below all came from one sample that was sequenced in a study of shared clonotypes between healthy human individuals. Profiling relied on immunoSEQ multiplex PCR, and the TCRdb table lists in-frame clones only, not all of them. The table records about 980,000 clones, over 75% of them present only once. Material: memory CD4+ T cells sorted from blood. The subset here: CD45RA-negative fraction. The source of these receptors is a man aged 18 to 35 in good health.

The chain is built from TRBV10-1 and TRBJ2-3, with TRBD2 matching over 7 bases. Losses at the gene ends were 0 bases for V and 0 bases for J; bases not matched to a gene: 6. This CDR3 spans 17 amino acids. The germline gives CDR1 WNHNN, CDR2 SYGVQD (reference sequence). CDR3 sequence reads: CASSESVGGTSTDTQYF. DNA for the CDR3: TGCGCCAGCAGTGAGTCGGTGGGGGGGACTAGCACAGATACGCAGTATTTT.

The genes are TRBV12-5 and TRBJ2-1, with 8 positions matching TRBD1. The ends lost 5 bases at V and 7 bases at J; junction bases unmatched: 10. The CDR3 covers 15 residues. Per the germline V gene, CDR1 is LGHNT and CDR2 is FRNRAP. CDR3 sequence: CASGIDRGPWNEQFF. The CDR3 DNA sequence: TGTGCTAGTGGTATTGACAGGGGTCCCTGGAATGAGCAGTTCTTC.

The chain is built from TRBV18 and TRBJ2-1; TRBD1 is a possible D gene (5 bases). V was pared by 3 bases and J by 6 bases, with 12 bases between. This CDR3 spans 14 amino acids. CDR1 and CDR2 (germline): KGHSH, LQKENI. The CDR3 spells CASSPNAGPNEQFF. In nucleotides, the CDR3 is TGTGCCAGCTCACCTAATGCAGGGCCCAATGAGCAGTTCTTC.

V usage is TRBV19 and J usage is TRBJ2-1; maybe TRBD2 (7 bases). Germline V gene sequence: CDR1 LNHDA, CDR2 SQIVND (reference sequence). V lost 10 bases and J lost 5, with 15 bases in between. The CDR3 is made up of 13 amino acids. CDR3 DNA: TGTGCCACGCGGAGGGGGGGCCACAATGAGCAGTTCTTC. Amino acids: CATRRGGHNEQFF. The whole variable domain, filled in from reference TRBV19 and TRBJ2-1, reads DGGITQSPKYLFRKEGQNVTLSCEQNLNHDAMYWYRQDPGQGLRLIYYSQIVNDFQKGDIAEGYSVSREKKESFPLTVTSAQKNPTAFYLCATRRGGHNEQFFGPGTRLTVL.

The chain couples TRBV10-1 to TRBJ2-3, with a weak D call TRBD2 (7 bases). This CDR3 contains 16 residues. V was cut by 0 bases and J by 5 bases, with 15 bases left in between. CDR1 and CDR2 from the germline V gene are WNHNN and SYGVQD (reference sequence). The CDR3 sequence is CASSESEGGPKDTQYF. CDR3 bases: TGCGCCAGCAGTGAGTCAGAGGGGGGGCCTAAAGATACGCAGTATTTT.

This clone has just one count. V usage is TRBV21-1 and J usage is TRBJ2-7; no check of the table's D call, TRBD2, against the DNA was made. TRBV21-1 is noted as a pseudogene. The CDR3 contains 16 residues. The CDR3 here is CARTTGGGQATYEQYF. CDR3 nucleotide sequence: TGTGCCAGGACGACGGGAGGGGGGCAAGCGACCTACGAGCAGTACTTC.

The chain links TRBV7-2 to TRBJ1-2; 10 positions match TRBD1. Germline loops: CDR1 SGHTA, CDR2 FQGNSA. V dropped 5 bases and J dropped 7; count of bases not matched to a gene: 13. This CDR3 comprises 16 residues. CDR3 nucleotide sequence: TGTGCCAGCAGCCAGGGGGGGACAGGGGAAAAGTTTGGCTACACCTTC. Its translation: CASSQGGTGEKFGYTF.

This clone has a handful of counts. V and J are TRBV19 and TRBJ1-6; no clear D. The germline gives CDR1 LNHDA, CDR2 SQIVND (reference sequence). Trimming removed 4 bases at V and 14 bases at J, with 15 bases between. This CDR3 contains 13 residues. Written as DNA, the CDR3 is TGTGCCAGTAGTACTAACGGCGTAATCACCCTCCACTTT. Translation: CASSTNGVITLHF.

In regard to this clone: One junction end disagrees with the germline gene, perhaps due to a read error. The rearrangement links TRBV2 to TRBJ2-7, with 14 bases aligning to TRBD2. Germline lookup yields CDR1 SNHLY and CDR2 FYNNEI. The CDR3 runs 12 residues. The DNA for the CDR3 is TGTGCCAGCAGCCTGCCCGGGACTAGCGGGGGTTTC. This codes for CASSLPGTSGGF.

This chain links TRBV11-2 with TRBJ2-1; D may correspond to TRBD1 or TRBD2 (6 bases each). CDR1 and CDR2 (germline): SGHAT, FQNNGV. V was clipped by 5 bases and J by 1 base, with 18 bases between them. This CDR3 region has 17 residues. DNA for the CDR3: TGTGCCAGCAGCGGAAATTGGGGGGCCCGTTCCTACAATGAGCAGTTCTTC. It specifies CASSGNWGARSYNEQFF.

J is TRBJ1-4 and V is TRBV7-8; 9 nucleotides match TRBD1. The trim removed 5 bases at V and 1 base at J, leaving 8 bases unmatched. In germline, CDR1 is SGHVS, CDR2 FQNEAQ. CDR3 length equals 17 residues. CDR3 region: CASSPDDRGVTNEKLFF. For the CDR3, the DNA is TGTGCCAGCAGCCCGGACGACAGGGGGGTAACTAATGAAAAACTGTTTTTT. The full variable domain, completed using reference TRBV7-8 and TRBJ1-4, is GAGVSQSPRYKVAKRGQDVALRCDPISGHVSLFWYQQALGQGPEFLTYFQNEAQLDKSGLPSDRFFAERPEGSVSTLKIQRTQQEDSAVYLCASSPDDRGVTNEKLFFGSGTQLSVL.

The rearrangement links TRBV30 to TRBJ1-5; TRBD1 matches at 8 bases. This CDR3 is 19 amino acids long. Looked up from germline, CDR1 is GTSNPN and CDR2 is SVGIG (reference sequence). V shed 0 bases, J shed 0 bases, and the junction held 13 bases outside the gene matches. The DNA of the CDR3 is TGTGCCTGGAGTGTACAAAGACAGGGGACTACTTTTAGCAATCAGCCCCAGCATTTT. It yields the protein CAWSVQRQGTTFSNQPQHF.

The chain has TRBV6-5 and TRBJ1-2, with TRBD1 identical over 7 bases. CDR1 is MNHEY and CDR2 is SVGAGI in the germline V gene. This CDR3 has 16 amino acids. The J segment lost 3 bases and the V segment lost 3 bases, leaving 10 bases of the junction unmatched. The CDR3 loop is CASSYVGGQPYYGYTF. The CDR3 DNA follows: TGTGCCAGCAGTTATGTTGGGGGACAGCCTTACTATGGCTACACCTTC.

This chain uses TRBV10-1 with TRBJ2-3, with TRBD2 identical over 9 bases. This CDR3 has 17 residues. From germline, CDR1 is WNHNN and CDR2 SYGVQD (reference sequence). The J segment lost 3 bases and the V segment lost 0 bases, leaving 7 bases of the junction unmatched. The CDR3 nucleotides read TGCGCCAGCAGTGAGTCACATAGCGGGAGTGGAACAGATACGCAGTATTTT. Protein: CASSESHSGSGTDTQYF.

This clone was counted between two and nine times. The gene calls are TRBV5-4 and TRBJ2-1, with D tentatively TRBD2 (5 bases). From germline, CDR1 is SGHNT and CDR2 YYREEE (reference sequence). V lost 0 bases and J 4 bases, leaving 11 bases between the germline ends. The CDR3 runs 15 residues. CDR3 amino acids: CASSLGRTVYNEQFF. DNA of the CDR3: TGTGCCAGCAGCTTGGGACGGACTGTTTACAATGAGCAGTTCTTC.

This clone came up once. The rearrangement joins TRBV11-2 to TRBJ1-2; TRBD1 matches at 7 bases. The CDR3 runs to 14 residues. CDR1 and CDR2 (germline): SGHAT, FQNNGV. J lost 2 bases, V lost 6 bases, and 6 bases had no gene match. CDR3 region: CASRSPGQNYGYTF. The CDR3 DNA follows: TGTGCCAGCAGGTCACCGGGACAGAACTATGGCTACACCTTC. Complete variable domain (other parts from reference TRBV11-2 and TRBJ1-2): EAGVAQSPRYKIIEKRQSVAFWCNPISGHATLYWYQQILGQGPKLLIQFQNNGVVDDSQLPKDRFSAERLKGVDSTLKIQPAKLEDSAVYLCASRSPGQNYGYTFGSGTRLTVV.

Points on this clone: One end of the junction is discordant with germline, which a read error may explain. The J gene is TRBJ1-1, the V gene TRBV5-1; the D is unclear. In germline, CDR1 is SGHRS, CDR2 YFSETQ. The CDR3 extends over 13 amino acids. CDR3 sequence reads: CASSLEQNIEAFF. As DNA, the CDR3 is TGCGCCAGCAGCTTGGAGCAGAACATTGAAGCTTTCTTT.

Notes on this clone: Other nucleotide sequences in the sample specify the same CDR3. The CDR3 region has the DNA TGTGCCAGCAGCGCTGGACAGGGCGGCTATGGCTACACCTTC. This encodes CASSAGQGGYGYTF. The chain employs TRBV5-4 and TRBJ1-2, with 8 positions matching TRBD1. The CDR3 has 14 amino acids. Germline V lookup: CDR1 SGHNT, CDR2 YYREEE (reference sequence). The ends lost 4 bases at V and 4 bases at J; junction bases unmatched: 6. Supplemented by reference TRBV5-4 and TRBJ1-2, the full variable domain reads ETGVTQSPTHLIKTRGQQVTLRCSSQSGHNTVSWYQQALGQGPQFIFQYYREEENGRGNFPPRFSGLQFPNYSSELNVNALELDDSALYLCASSAGQGGYGYTFGSGTRLTVV.

This chain connects TRBV2 to TRBJ1-5, with no clear D. The CDR3 spans 13 residues. Germline CDR1 SNHLY, CDR2 FYNNEI. Trimming took off 3 bases at V and 1 base at J, with 4 bases between the two ends. CDR3 protein: CASSDSSNQPQHF. The DNA for the CDR3 is TGTGCCAGCAGTGACAGCAGCAATCAGCCCCAGCATTTT.

The genes are TRBV11-3 and TRBJ2-7; 8 nucleotides match TRBD1. V gave up 2 bases and J gave up 9 bases; unmatched junction bases: 9. Germline values: CDR1 SGHNT, CDR2 YENEEA. CDR3 length equals 14 residues. CDR3 DNA sequence: TGTGCCAGCAGCTTATCGGGCAGGGGGCGTGTGCAGTACTTC. This gives the protein CASSLSGRGRVQYF.

J is TRBJ2-7 and V is TRBV12-5, with TRBD1 identical over 10 bases. Trimming cost V 0 bases and J 5 bases; bases outside gene matches: 7. Germline lookup yields CDR1 LGHNT and CDR2 FRNRAP. The CDR3 is made up of 16 amino acids. Written as DNA, the CDR3 is TGTGCTAGTGGTTTGGTACTTGGGACAGGGGAACACGAGCAGTACTTC. Protein sequence: CASGLVLGTGEHEQYF.

The chain links TRBV6-5 to TRBJ1-1, with 8 bases lining up with TRBD1. CDR1 is MNHEY and CDR2 is SVGAGI in the germline V gene. The V gene end was trimmed by 6 bases and the J gene end by 1 base; junction bases not matched to a gene: 4. The CDR3 contains 14 residues. CDR3 DNA sequence: TGTGCCAGCAGGGGCGGACAGGGGAACACTGAAGCTTTCTTT. Protein product: CASRGGQGNTEAFF.

This clone was picked up one time. The V gene is TRBV2, the J gene TRBJ1-4, with a possible D match to TRBD1 (5 bases). Between the trimmed V and J ends, which lost 4 bases and 7 bases, there was a span of 10 bases. Germline V lookup: CDR1 SNHLY, CDR2 FYNNEI. This CDR3 has 13 residues. The CDR3 reads CASSVEGTEKLFF. For the CDR3, the DNA is TGTGCCAGCAGTGTAGAGGGGACTGAAAAACTGTTTTTT. The whole variable domain, remainder taken from reference TRBV2 and TRBJ1-4, is EPEVTQTPSHQVTQMGQEVILRCVPISNHLYFYWYRQILGQKVEFLVSFYNNEISEKSEIFDDQFSVERPDGSNFTLKIRSTKLEDSAMYFCASSVEGTEKLFFGSGTQLSVL.

The rearrangement links TRBV5-1 to TRBJ2-5; D is perhaps TRBD1 or TRBD2 (5 bases each). The length of the CDR3 is 15 residues. Germline V gene sequence: CDR1 SGHRS, CDR2 YFSETQ. V was pared by 4 bases and J by 5 bases, with 18 bases between. The CDR3 DNA follows: TGCGCCAGCAGCCTGACCGGGACGAAGCGGGAGACCCAGTACTTC. Its translation: CASSLTGTKRETQYF.

The chain recombines TRBV27 with TRBJ2-6, with a tentative D call TRBD1 (5 bases). This CDR3 region has 15 residues. Per the germline V gene, CDR1 is MNHEY and CDR2 is SMNVEV (reference sequence). V lost 10 bases and J lost 2, with 15 bases in between. CDR3 sequence reads: CATADRAAGANVLTF. For the CDR3, the DNA is TGTGCCACCGCCGACAGAGCCGCTGGGGCCAACGTCCTGACTTTC.

This chain joins TRBV30 and TRBJ2-7; 11 nucleotides line up with TRBD1. CDR3 size: 16 residues. The germline V gene has CDR1 GTSNPN and CDR2 SVGIG (reference sequence). V lost 0 bases to trimming and J lost 0 bases; unmatched junction nucleotides: 4. DNA of the CDR3: TGTGCCTGGAGTGTGTCGGGGACAGGGGGCTCCTACGAGCAGTACTTC. Translation: CAWSVSGTGGSYEQYF.

Details on this clone: Other nucleotide sequences in the sample specify the same CDR3. The chain employs TRBV6-1 and TRBJ2-1; 7 bases match TRBD1. V shed 4 bases and J 8 bases; nucleotides not matched to a gene: 2. CDR1 is MNHNS, CDR2 SASEGT, per germline. This CDR3 is built from 12 residues. CDR3 DNA: TGTGCCAGCAGTGCCCAGGGGGATGAGCAGTTCTTC. It yields the protein CASSAQGDEQFF.

The rearrangement uses TRBV5-1 and TRBJ1-5, with D maybe TRBD1 (5 bases). The CDR3 contains 15 residues. With 4 bases removed from V and 8 bases from J, the gap between germline ends came to 19 bases. Looked up from germline, CDR1 is SGHRS and CDR2 is YFSETQ. CDR3 in amino acids: CASSPPRQLDKPQHF. The CDR3 DNA is TGCGCCAGCAGCCCCCCTAGACAGCTTGATAAGCCCCAGCATTTT.

In this sample, this clone turned up a few times. The V and J genes are TRBV30 and TRBJ1-5; no clear D. CDR1 and CDR2 (germline): GTSNPN, SVGIG (reference sequence). The CDR3 consists of 15 residues. The ends were cut back, 2 bases at V and 6 bases at J, with 17 bases in the middle. The CDR3 coding sequence is TGTGCCTGGAGTTCCGGGGTCGGGTCCAGTCAGCCCCAGCATTTT. This encodes CAWSSGVGSSQPQHF.

This clone was recorded a few times. The chain employs TRBV7-9 and TRBJ1-5; D is perhaps TRBD1 (5 bases). Deletions cut 5 bases from V and 3 bases from J, with 11 bases between. The CDR3 is made up of 14 amino acids. Per the germline V gene, CDR1 is SEHNR and CDR2 is FQNEAQ (reference sequence). This CDR3 reads CASSTQGDNQPQHF. The CDR3, as DNA: TGTGCCAGCAGCACCCAGGGAGACAATCAGCCCCAGCATTTT. Full variable domain (remainder filled in from reference TRBV7-9 and TRBJ1-5): DTGVSQNPRHKITKRGQNVTFRCDPISEHNRLYWYRQTLGQGPEFLTYFQNEAQLEKSRLLSDRFSAERPKGSFSTLEIQRTEQGDSAMYLCASSTQGDNQPQHFGDGTRLSIL.

This chain links TRBV5-1 with TRBJ1-2; D perhaps matches TRBD1 (6 bases). Per germline, CDR1 SGHRS and CDR2 YFSETQ. The CDR3 runs to 15 residues. V lost 4 bases, J lost 7 bases, and 20 bases lay in between. The CDR3 region is CASSRSQAGAGGYTF. DNA for the CDR3: TGCGCCAGCAGCCGTTCCCAGGCAGGGGCGGGTGGCTACACCTTC.